Sequencing of this TCR beta chain was carried out in a study of beta chain features in type 1 diabetes. Study-level points and caveats: When Type 1 diabetes patients were examined, their TCRB CDR3s proved moderately but significantly shorter in all four CD4+ subsets.

Expressed TCRB transcripts were sequenced because the isolated RNA had all been reverse transcribed beforehand. Some clones are missing from TCRdb's copy, which holds only in-frame ones; the method was immunoSEQ multiplex PCR. Here the sample spans about 140,000 clones, around an eighth being singletons. Germline V lookup: CDR1 SEHNR, CDR2 FQNEAQ (reference sequence). CDR3 length: 13 amino acids. V gave up 5 bases and J gave up 4 bases, with 11 bases separating them. Comments on this clone: Its antigen is not known.

Purities over 95% were achieved in all sorted populations. The source is a man younger than 35 with type 1 diabetes. V usage is TRBV7-9 and J usage is TRBJ1-1; D may be TRBD1 (6 bases). Sequencing used central memory CD4+ T cells from blood. The CDR3 here is CASSSTGPTEAFF. CDR3 bases: TGTGCCAGCAGCAGTACAGGGCCCACTGAAGCTTTCTTT.